This T cell receptor (beta chain) came from a study of blood T cell repertoires in COVID-19. About the study: Donors in the United States, Italy and Spain gave samples during acute or convalescent COVID-19. Nucleic acid was either cDNA or gDNA, and it came from T cells, B-cell-depleted T cells, or PBMCs.

The CDR3 covers 12 residues. Between the trimmed V and J ends, which lost 5 bases and 2 bases, there was a span of 6 bases. As originally analysed: From reference gene primer amplification, estimates of nucleated cell counts were derived. The assay was immunoSEQ multiplex PCR, and TCRdb's table has in-frame clones only and misses some. D and trimming come from the DNA, and the V and J calls and clone size come from that table. Of a few hundred thousand clones in the sample, approximately 91% were seen once. Material for sequencing was peripheral blood. The TCR was taken from a man younger than 30 with active or convalescent COVID-19. The rearrangement links TRBV12-3 or TRBV12-4 to TRBJ1-2; D call uncertain. The DNA for the CDR3 is TGTGCCAGCAGTGCGTACAACTATGGCTACACCTTC. Amino acid sequence: CASSAYNYGYTF.